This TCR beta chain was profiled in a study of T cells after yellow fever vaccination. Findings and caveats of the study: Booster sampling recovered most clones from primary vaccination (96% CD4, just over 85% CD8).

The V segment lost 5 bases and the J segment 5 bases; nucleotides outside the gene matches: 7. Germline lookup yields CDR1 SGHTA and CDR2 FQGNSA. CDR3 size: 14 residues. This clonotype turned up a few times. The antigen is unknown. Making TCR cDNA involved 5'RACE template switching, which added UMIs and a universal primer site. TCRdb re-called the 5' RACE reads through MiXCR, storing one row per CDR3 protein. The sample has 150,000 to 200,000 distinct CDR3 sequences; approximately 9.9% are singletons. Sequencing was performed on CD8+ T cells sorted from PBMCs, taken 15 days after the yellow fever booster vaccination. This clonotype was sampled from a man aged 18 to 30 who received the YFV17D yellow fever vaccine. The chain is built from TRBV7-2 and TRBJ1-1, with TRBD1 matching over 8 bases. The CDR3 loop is CASSPRTGYTEAFF. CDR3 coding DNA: TGTGCCAGCAGCCCCCGGACAGGGTATACTGAAGCTTTCTTT.